The 18 T cell receptor beta chains given below trace back to one sample, sequenced in a study of PD-L1 blockade in urothelial cancer. Indicated time point: pretreatment peripheral blood. Produced via immunoSEQ multiplex PCR; TCRdb's table is partial and in-frame only. The table lists just under 50,000 clones, around 80% of them singletons. Sequenced material: PBMCs, taken around atezolizumab (anti-PD-L1) treatment. All receptors come from a man between 65 and 80 years old with urothelial cancer.

CDR3 coding DNA: TGTGCCAGCAGCTTAACAAGCTATGGCTACACCTTC. Translation: CASSLTSYGYTF. The chain recombines TRBV5-6 with TRBJ1-2, with unresolved D. V was shortened by 2 bases and J by 4 bases, with 6 bases between the two germline ends. CDR1 and CDR2 (germline): SGHDT, YYEEEE. The CDR3 spans 12 residues. The variable domain in full, with the rest retrieved from reference TRBV5-6 and TRBJ1-2, is DAGVTQSPTHLIKTRGQQVTLRCSPKSGHDTVSWYQQALGQGPQFIFQYYEEEERQRGNFPDRFSGHQFPNYSSELNVNALLLGDSALYLCASSLTSYGYTFGSGTRLTVV.

This chain joins TRBV7-7 and TRBJ2-7; TRBD1 aligns across 12 bases. The germline CDR1 and CDR2 sequences are SSHAT and FNYEAQ (reference sequence). The CDR3 totals 15 residues. J was trimmed by 2 bases and V by 5 bases; bases with no gene match: 4. Here the CDR3 reads CASSAGTGGTYEQYF. CDR3 sequence (DNA): TGTGCCAGCAGCGCAGGGACAGGGGGCACCTACGAGCAGTACTTC.

The V call is TRBV4-2, the J call TRBJ1-2; 9 bases line up with TRBD1. There are 17 residues in the CDR3. The V and J ends lost 4 bases and 3 bases, in that order; junction bases with no gene match: 12. The V gene's germline CDR1 is LGHNA and CDR2 YNFKEQ. CDR3 residues: CASSPGTGKTEYYGYTF. CDR3 DNA: TGTGCCAGCAGCCCCGGGACAGGGAAAACAGAATACTATGGCTACACCTTC.

This clone was counted a few times. The rearrangement links TRBV29-1 to TRBJ1-1, with D hard to call. Germline CDR1 reads SQVTM; CDR2 reads ANQGSEA. V was shortened by 4 bases and J by 0 bases, with 12 bases between the two germline ends. This CDR3 comprises 14 residues. CDR3 protein: CSVGIRSMNTEAFF. CDR3 nucleotides: TGCAGCGTTGGTATTAGGAGCATGAACACTGAAGCTTTCTTT.

V and J are TRBV28 and TRBJ1-2; 9 bases match TRBD1. Germline values: CDR1 MDHEN, CDR2 SYDVKM. Losses at the gene ends were 10 bases for V and 5 bases for J; bases not matched to a gene: 5. CDR3 length: 12 residues. The CDR3 DNA follows: TGTGCCACCCACAGGGGGCTTTATGGCTACACCTTC. It encodes CATHRGLYGYTF.

The chain employs TRBV29-1 and TRBJ1-5; a possible D gene is TRBD1 (6 bases). Trimming shortened V by 7 bases and J by 7 bases, and 17 bases separated the two germline ends. The V gene's germline CDR1 is SQVTM and CDR2 ANQGSEA. The CDR3 sequence is 13 residues long. The CDR3 nucleotides are TGCAGCGCCATCGAGGGGGGGGACCAGCCCCAGCATTTT. Amino acid sequence: CSAIEGGDQPQHF.

This clone was seen a single time. V gene TRBV19 combines with J gene TRBJ1-1, with no clear D. This CDR3 contains 11 residues. The V gene lost 1 base and the J gene lost 8 bases, with 5 bases spanning the gap. Germline CDR1 is LNHDA and CDR2 is SQIVND (reference sequence). The CDR3 DNA sequence: TGTGCCAGTAGTATAGCAGGCGAAGCTTTCTTT. It yields the protein CASSIAGEAFF.

The genes are TRBV7-6 and TRBJ2-3; D possibly corresponds to TRBD2 (5 bases). Per the germline V gene, CDR1 is SGHVS and CDR2 is FNYEAQ. Between the trimmed V and J ends, which lost 1 base and 6 bases, there was a span of 8 bases. The CDR3 loop spans 13 amino acids. The CDR3 here is CASSLVRRDTQYF. CDR3 nucleotide sequence: TGTGCCAGCAGCTTAGTTCGGAGGGATACGCAGTATTTT. The full variable domain, with the rest looked up from reference TRBV7-6 and TRBJ2-3, is GAGVSQSPRYKVTKRGQDVALRCDPISGHVSLYWYRQALGQGPEFLTYFNYEAQQDKSGLPNDRFSAERPEGSISTLTIQRTEQRDSAMYRCASSLVRRDTQYFGPGTRLTVL.

The rearrangement uses TRBV4-1 and TRBJ2-7; 8 bases fit TRBD1. Germline CDR1 is MGHRA and CDR2 is YSYEKL. V shed 0 bases and J 1 base; nucleotides not matched to a gene: 8. The CDR3 runs to 17 residues. CDR3: CASSQEVVYRGSYEQYF. The CDR3 DNA reads TGCGCCAGCAGCCAAGAAGTCGTTTACAGGGGGTCCTACGAGCAGTACTTC.

The CDR3 reads CASSEGAAGEQYF. In DNA form, the CDR3 reads TGTGCCAGCAGTGAAGGAGCTGCGGGGGAGCAGTACTTC. The chain recombines TRBV6-1 with TRBJ2-7; TRBD2 might be the D (6 bases). CDR1 and CDR2 from the germline V gene are MNHNS and SASEGT. This CDR3 has 13 amino acids. The V gene lost 1 base and the J gene lost 7 bases, with 11 bases spanning the gap.

This chain joins TRBV18 and TRBJ1-6; D remains unclear. V lost 2 bases and J 10 bases, leaving 15 bases between the germline ends. This CDR3 contains 15 residues. Per germline, CDR1 KGHSH and CDR2 LQKENI. The CDR3 region has the DNA TGTGCCAGCTCACCAGATATAACTACTGGGTCACCCCTCCACTTT. As protein: CASSPDITTGSPLHF.

The CDR3 DNA follows: TGTGCCAGTAGTGCCGGGGGGCGAGTGACCGGGGAGCTGTTTTTT. This codes for CASSAGGRVTGELFF. The chain uses TRBV19 and TRBJ2-2, with D perhaps matching TRBD2 (7 bases). Trimming pared 5 bases from V and 5 bases from J, leaving 15 bases between. CDR1 is LNHDA, CDR2 SQIVND, per germline (reference sequence). This CDR3 is 15 amino acids long.

This rearrangement joins TRBV25-1 to TRBJ1-1; a possible D gene is TRBD1 (6 bases). This CDR3 is built from 14 residues. Trimming took off 3 bases at V and 11 bases at J, with 19 bases between the two ends. The germline V gene has CDR1 MGHDK and CDR2 SYGVNS. The CDR3 nucleotides are TGTGCCAGCAGTGAGAACAGGGACGGGGCCGTGGCTTTCTTT. Its protein is CASSENRDGAVAFF.

The chain combines TRBV28 with TRBJ2-3; a weak D match, TRBD2 (6 bases). The V gene lost 7 bases and the J gene lost 4 bases, with 12 bases spanning the gap. Germline V gene lookup returns CDR1 MDHEN and CDR2 SYDVKM. The CDR3 sequence is 13 residues long. The CDR3 region is CASMDYRADTQYF. For the CDR3, the DNA is TGTGCCAGCATGGACTATCGTGCAGATACGCAGTATTTT.

The V call is TRBV20-1, the J call TRBJ2-7, with D perhaps TRBD1 (5 bases). CDR3 length: 10 residues. The V and J ends lost 5 bases and 5 bases respectively, with 7 bases between them. Germline lookup yields CDR1 DFQATT and CDR2 SNEGSKA (reference sequence). The CDR3 region is CSAPGHEQYF. CDR3 DNA: TGCAGTGCTCCAGGGCACGAGCAGTACTTC.

The CDR3 DNA follows: TGTGCCAGCAGCGTAGGTTGGGGGGGGCCGGGGGAGCAGTTCTTC. This codes for CASSVGWGGPGEQFF. This rearrangement joins TRBV9 to TRBJ2-1; TRBD2 is a possible D gene (7 bases). Germline V gives CDR1 SGDLS, CDR2 YYNGEE. Trimming left V 0 bases short and J 10 bases short, with 17 bases between. CDR3 length equals 15 residues.

The rearrangement joins TRBV10-3 to TRBJ2-7, with D possibly matching TRBD1 (5 bases). Germline values: CDR1 ENHRY, CDR2 SYGVKD. This CDR3 contains 13 residues. The V gene lost 2 bases and the J gene lost 3 bases, with 8 bases spanning the gap. CDR3 amino acids: CAISEGHLYEQYF. For the CDR3, the DNA is TGTGCCATCAGTGAGGGACACCTCTACGAGCAGTACTTC.

The gene calls are TRBV6-5 and TRBJ1-1; D might be TRBD1 (5 bases). The germline gives CDR1 MNHEY, CDR2 SVGAGI. The CDR3 spans 12 residues. V lost 6 bases, J lost 6 bases, and 11 bases lay in between. The CDR3 nucleotides read TGTGCCAGCAGCCCAGGGTTTTCTGAAGCTTTCTTT. This codes for CASSPGFSEAFF.